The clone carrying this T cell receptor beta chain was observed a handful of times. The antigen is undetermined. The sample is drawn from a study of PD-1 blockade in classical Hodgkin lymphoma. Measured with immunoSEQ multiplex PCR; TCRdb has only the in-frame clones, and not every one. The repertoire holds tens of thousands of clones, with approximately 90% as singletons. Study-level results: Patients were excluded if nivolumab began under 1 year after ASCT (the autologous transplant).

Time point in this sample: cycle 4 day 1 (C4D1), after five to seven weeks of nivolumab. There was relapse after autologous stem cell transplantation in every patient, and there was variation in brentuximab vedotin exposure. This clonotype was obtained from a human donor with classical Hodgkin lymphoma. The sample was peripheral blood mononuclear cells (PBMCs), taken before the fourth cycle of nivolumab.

The CDR3 bases are TGTGCCAGCAGTCGGACAGGGGGCCTTACCGGGGAGCTGTTTTTT. Translated, it gives CASSRTGGLTGELFF. The gene calls are TRBV7-6 and TRBJ2-2; TRBD1 matches at 11 bases. This CDR3 has 15 residues. Trimming removed 6 bases from V and 5 bases from J; junction bases left unmatched: 5. Germline-derived CDR1 and CDR2 are SGHVS and FNYEAQ. The variable domain in full, with the rest retrieved from reference TRBV7-6 and TRBJ2-2, is GAGVSQSPRYKVTKRGQDVALRCDPISGHVSLYWYRQALGQGPEFLTYFNYEAQQDKSGLPNDRFSAERPEGSISTLTIQRTEQRDSAMYRCASSRTGGLTGELFFGEGSRLTVL.